A single sample is the source of the 21 T cell receptor beta chains below, sequenced in a study of control samples from healthy donors and cancer patients. TCRdb's table, derived via immunoSEQ multiplex PCR, lists solely in-frame clones and lacks some. The profile shows 90,000 or so clones, around 90% of them singletons. Sequencing was performed on blood. The receptors stem from a woman in her seventies in good health.

The chain joins TRBV19 to TRBJ1-5; possibly TRBD1 for D (5 bases). V lost 3 bases and J 4 bases, leaving 22 bases between the germline ends. Germline V gene sequence: CDR1 LNHDA, CDR2 SQIVND (reference sequence). CDR3 size: 18 residues. The chain's CDR3 is CASSMGPTPIRSNQPQHF. CDR3 nucleotides: TGTGCCAGTAGTATGGGGCCGACCCCGATACGAAGTAATCAGCCCCAGCATTTT.

This chain joins TRBV15 and TRBJ2-3, with D perhaps TRBD2 (5 bases). The CDR3 runs 15 residues. In germline, CDR1 is LNHNV, CDR2 YYDKDF (reference sequence). V shed 1 base and J shed 0 bases, with 8 bases lying between them. The CDR3 reads CATSRGGSSTDTQYF. The CDR3 nucleotides are TGTGCCACCAGCAGAGGCGGGTCTAGCACAGATACGCAGTATTTT.

The rearrangement uses TRBV10-1 and TRBJ2-2; D unclear. This CDR3 is built from 12 residues. In germline, CDR1 is WNHNN, CDR2 SYGVQD (reference sequence). The ends were cut back, 5 bases at V and 4 bases at J, with 5 bases in the middle. CDR3 residues: CASSLGTGELFF. DNA of the CDR3: TGCGCCAGCAGTCTGGGCACCGGGGAGCTGTTTTTT.

The chain couples TRBV10-1 to TRBJ2-3; 14 bases are a match to TRBD2. J gave up 3 bases and V 6 bases, and 8 bases lay outside the gene matches. The CDR3 runs to 17 residues. Germline V gene lookup returns CDR1 WNHNN and CDR2 SYGVQD (reference sequence). CDR3 sequence: CASRAGTSGSGTDTQYF. The CDR3 nucleotides read TGCGCCAGCAGGGCCGGGACTAGCGGGAGTGGGACAGATACGCAGTATTTT.

The chain carries TRBV7-9 and TRBJ1-4; TRBD1 aligns across 8 bases. CDR3 length: 15 amino acids. V was pared by 5 bases and J by 7 bases, with 9 bases of the junction left unmatched. CDR1 is SEHNR, CDR2 FQNEAQ, per germline (reference sequence). CDR3 sequence: CASSPPRTGLEKLFF. The DNA of the CDR3 is TGTGCCAGCAGCCCGCCGCGGACAGGGCTTGAAAAACTGTTTTTT.

In its sample, this clone was seen a few times. The rearrangement links TRBV7-2 to TRBJ1-5; D is undetermined. There are 13 residues in the CDR3. Per germline, CDR1 SGHTA and CDR2 FQGNSA. V was trimmed by 3 bases and J by 3 bases, leaving 6 bases between them. CDR3 region: CASSFGDNQPQHF. The CDR3 coding sequence is TGTGCCAGCAGCTTCGGCGACAATCAGCCCCAGCATTTT.

DNA of the CDR3: TGCGCCAGCAGCTTGGGGTATTCGAGGTATGGCTACACCTTC. This gives the protein CASSLGYSRYGYTF. The chain employs TRBV5-1 and TRBJ1-2; no clear D gene. CDR1 and CDR2 from the germline V gene are SGHRS and YFSETQ. Trimming stripped 0 bases from V and 5 bases from J, with 11 bases between. This CDR3 has 14 residues.

The V call is TRBV3-1 (or the pseudogene TRBV3-2), the J call TRBJ1-2; 9 bases are shared with TRBD1. The junction had 3 bases not matched to a gene; V was cut back by 5 bases and J by 5 bases. Germline CDR1 LGHDT, CDR2 YNNKEL (reference sequence). The CDR3 spans 13 residues. Here the CDR3 reads CASSEGQGYGYTF. Written as DNA, the CDR3 is TGTGCCAGCAGCGAAGGACAGGGGTATGGCTACACCTTC.

The chain uses TRBV7-3 and TRBJ2-3, with 7 bases identical to TRBD1. This CDR3 has 13 residues. Trimming removed 4 bases from V and 3 bases from J; junction bases left unmatched: 1. Germline loops: CDR1 SGHTA, CDR2 FQGTGA. CDR3 sequence (DNA): TGTGCCAGCAGCTCCAGGGGGACAGATACGCAGTATTTT. Encoded protein: CASSSRGTDTQYF.

The chain carries TRBV3-1 (or the pseudogene TRBV3-2) and TRBJ1-1; perhaps TRBD1 as D (5 bases). In germline, CDR1 is LGHDT, CDR2 YNNKEL (reference sequence). The CDR3 loop spans 13 amino acids. V was cut by 7 bases and J by 1 base, with 10 bases left in between. The CDR3 nucleotides are TGTGCCAGCAAAAACCAGGGGAACACTGAAGCTTTCTTT. It specifies CASKNQGNTEAFF.

The J gene is TRBJ1-1, the V gene TRBV28; D ambiguous. Germline loops: CDR1 MDHEN, CDR2 SYDVKM. Trimming pared 7 bases from V and 4 bases from J, leaving 13 bases between. There are 13 residues in the CDR3. CDR3 amino acids: CASKKEIGTEAFF. In nucleotides, the CDR3 is TGTGCCAGCAAGAAGGAAATTGGCACTGAAGCTTTCTTT. Supplemented by reference TRBV28 and TRBJ1-1, the full variable domain reads DVKVTQSSRYLVKRTGEKVFLECVQDMDHENMFWYRQDPGLGLRLIYFSYDVKMKEKGDIPEGYSVSREKKERFSLILESASTNQTSMYLCASKKEIGTEAFFGQGTRLTVV.

This clone was counted at least ten times. V is TRBV25-1 and J is TRBJ1-5, with a tentative D call TRBD1 (5 bases). The CDR3 contains 14 residues. Germline V CDR1 and CDR2: MGHDK, SYGVNS. V lost 6 bases, J lost 0 bases, and 9 bases lay in between. DNA for the CDR3: TGTGCCAGCAGGGGAGGGGATAGCAATCAGCCCCAGCATTTT. Translated, it gives CASRGGDSNQPQHF.

This chain joins TRBV7-3 and TRBJ1-2; 7 bases fit TRBD1. Looked up from germline, CDR1 is SGHTA and CDR2 is FQGTGA. V dropped 4 bases and J dropped 7; count of bases not matched to a gene: 6. This CDR3 contains 13 residues. This CDR3 is CASSSDRSRGYTF. In DNA, the CDR3 is TGTGCCAGCAGCTCGGACAGGTCCCGTGGCTACACCTTC.

The rearrangement uses TRBV12-3 or TRBV12-4 and TRBJ2-1, with D maybe TRBD2 (5 bases). CDR3 length equals 12 residues. V was clipped by 5 bases and J by 8 bases, with 10 bases between them. The CDR3 nucleotides are TGTGCCAGCAGTCCCGACGGGGATGAGCAGTTCTTC. It specifies CASSPDGDEQFF.

CDR3 residues: CASSADRTSGNTIYF. The CDR3, as DNA: TGTGCCAGCAGTGCGGACAGAACTTCTGGAAACACCATATATTTT. The rearrangement joins TRBV2 to TRBJ1-3, with a weak D call TRBD1 (6 bases). Deletions cut 4 bases from V and 1 base from J, with 11 bases between. The germline gives CDR1 SNHLY, CDR2 FYNNEI. The CDR3 runs to 15 residues.

This chain links TRBV7-9 with TRBJ2-2; D call uncertain. Germline V gene sequence: CDR1 SEHNR, CDR2 FQNEAQ (reference sequence). Trimming shortened V by 6 bases and J by 4 bases, and 15 bases separated the two germline ends. The CDR3 length is 15 residues. The CDR3 nucleotides read TGTGCCAGCAGTCGGCAGCAAACCTTCACCGGGGAGCTGTTTTTT. As protein: CASSRQQTFTGELFF.

To note about this clone: The sample contains more than one DNA sequence encoding this CDR3. The chain links TRBV5-1 to TRBJ2-7, with 8 bases aligning to TRBD1. Germline assignment: CDR1 SGHRS and CDR2 YFSETQ. The CDR3 consists of 12 residues. V dropped 4 bases and J dropped 5; count of bases not matched to a gene: 2. The CDR3 spells CASSRTGNEQYF. The DNA for the CDR3 is TGCGCCAGCAGCCGGACAGGGAACGAGCAGTACTTC. Variable domain in full (rest from reference TRBV5-1 and TRBJ2-7): KAGVTQTPRYLIKTRGQQVTLSCSPISGHRSVSWYQQTPGQGLQFLFEYFSETQRNKGNFPGRFSGRQFSNSRSEMNVSTLELGDSALYLCASSRTGNEQYFGPGTRLTVT.

This clone has a handful of counts. The V and J genes are TRBV6-6 and TRBJ1-1; no clear D. CDR1 and CDR2 (germline): MNHNY, SVGAGI (reference sequence). The CDR3 runs 13 residues. The V end lost 3 bases, the J end lost 1 base, and 6 bases lay between the germline ends. In nucleotides, the CDR3 is TGTGCCAGCAGTTATTGGGAGAACACTGAAGCTTTCTTT. Its translation is CASSYWENTEAFF.

The V call is TRBV10-3, the J call TRBJ1-2, with D uncertain. The CDR3 contains 14 residues. V lost 0 bases to trimming and J lost 4 bases, with 9 bases between them. Germline lookup yields CDR1 ENHRY and CDR2 SYGVKD. In DNA, the CDR3 is TGTGCCATCAGTGAGTCCGGGTCTACCTATGGCTACACCTTC. Encoded protein: CAISESGSTYGYTF.

V and J are TRBV18 and TRBJ2-5; D unresolved. Between the trimmed V and J ends, which lost 6 bases and 5 bases, there was a span of 16 bases. The CDR3 length is 14 residues. The germline V gene has CDR1 KGHSH and CDR2 LQKENI. The CDR3 loop is CASSLRREMETQYF. The CDR3 coding sequence is TGTGCCAGCTCCCTTAGAAGGGAAATGGAGACCCAGTACTTC.

The chain uses TRBV14 and TRBJ2-1; perhaps D is TRBD1 or TRBD2 (5 bases each). This CDR3 is 15 amino acids long. Germline V gene sequence: CDR1 SGHDN, CDR2 FVKESK. V lost 2 bases, J lost 5 bases, and 13 bases lay in between. The CDR3 DNA sequence: TGTGCCAGCAGCCAAAGACCGGGACCAAACAATGAGCAGTTCTTC. Translated, it gives CASSQRPGPNNEQFF.